This T cell receptor (beta chain) was sequenced during a study of cytomegalovirus exposure and HLA in healthy donors. Points from the study as a whole: In vitro experiments confirmed that three CMV-associated chains were specific for CMV antigens. Later analysis identified 15,000 to 20,000 TCR beta sequences associated with HLA alleles, using a false discovery rate threshold of 0.05.

Per the germline V gene, CDR1 is ENHRY and CDR2 is SYGVKD. Trimming took 6 bases from V and 4 from J, leaving 16 bases between them. The CDR3 loop spans 14 amino acids. The PCR made use of 60 Vbeta and 13 Jbeta primers. Clones were read by immunoSEQ multiplex PCR, and TCRdb kept only the in-frame ones, dropping some. The repertoire holds roughly 250,000 clones, roughly 80% seen once, with roughly 0.31% in the top ten. About this clone itself: Its cognate antigen is unknown.

The origin of this receptor is a girl aged 2 to 9 in good health and CMV-seronegative. The sequenced sample consisted of PBMCs. The chain uses TRBV10-3 and TRBJ2-7; weak D call: TRBD1 (5 bases). The CDR3 spells CAIRKRQQDYEQYF. The DNA for the CDR3 is TGTGCCATCAGGAAGAGACAGCAGGATTACGAGCAGTACTTC.